This entry features one T cell receptor beta chain sequence. Its antigen is unidentified. The data are from a study of regulatory T cells in long-lasting Graves disease. Background on the study: For under 3 months, newly diagnosed Graves' patients had been taking antithyroid drugs.

Combining iRepertoire HTBI primers with Arm-PCR of CDR3 regions, the authors built TCR beta libraries. In the authors' methods: The samples yielded 62 TRBV and roughly 15 TRBJ segments. Using its own MiXCR run on the multiplex PCR reads, TCRdb lists one record per CDR3 protein. V and J calls and clone size were set by TCRdb, not the authors. Here the sample spans 320,000 or so distinct CDR3 sequences, 18% being singletons. V dropped 6 bases and J dropped 1 base, with 10 bases sitting between them. CDR3 length: 12 residues. Germline values: CDR1 SQVTM, CDR2 ANQGSEA. Time point of the sample: newly diagnosed GD, antithyroid drugs for less than 3 months. There was RNA extracted from PBMCs, and the TCR library was made from it. Per American Thyroid Association guidelines, Graves' disease was diagnosed. Points from the study as a whole: The study found lower TCR diversity in persistent Graves' patients than in newly diagnosed ones.

The sequence came from a female donor with Graves disease. The starting material was peripheral blood mononuclear cells (PBMCs), obtained at new diagnosis, from a patient treated with antithyroid drugs. The V call is TRBV29-1, the J call TRBJ2-7, with D perhaps given as TRBD1 or TRBD2 (5 bases each). CDR3 sequence: CSVGWGSYEQYF. The CDR3 nucleotides are TGCAGCGTGGGTTGGGGGTCCTACGAGCAGTACTTC.